This T cell receptor (beta chain) was retrieved from a study of T-cell reconstitution after alpha-beta-depleted transplantation in children. Overall study results and limits: From newly produced T cells came most of the T-cell counts and diversity one year after transplant. Approximately two months post-transplant, alpha-beta T cells reportedly originated from several hundred expanded graft clones.

About this clonotype: As yet, its antigen is unknown.

Molecular barcoding with unique molecular identifiers was used for the TCRbeta library. TCRdb recomputed calls from the PCR reads with MiXCR, one row per CDR3 protein. The repertoire includes fewer than 700,000 distinct CDR3 sequences, under 25% of them detected once, and 12% to 15% sits in the top ten. This TCR was recovered from a boy in the first two years of life who had a stem cell transplant for acute myeloid leukemia, so the T cells may come from the graft donor. The specimen was PBMCs, mostly from graft donor cells, collected 360 days after TCRalphabeta/CD19-depleted stem cell transplant.

CDR3: CASSERSEETQYF. The CDR3 nucleotides are TGCGCCAGCAGTGAGCGGTCGGAAGAGACCCAGTACTTC. V gene TRBV10-2 combines with J gene TRBJ2-5; D is unresolved. Germline CDR1 is WSHSY and CDR2 is SAAADI. V dropped 2 bases and J dropped 3 bases, with 7 bases sitting between them. The CDR3 has 13 residues.